This T cell receptor beta chain comes out of a study of radiation and T cells in renal cell carcinoma. As for the study in general: Nephrectomy followed 15 Gy stereotactic body radiation by 4 weeks. Overall study findings and caveats: From baseline, blood top tumor clonotypes peaked at 2 weeks post-radiation.

Time point denoted: blood 2 weeks post-SBRT. As to treatment: 15 Gy SBRT to primary tumor, nephrectomy 4 weeks later. The patient's renal cell carcinoma had clear cell pathology. Note on this clone: The antigen remains unidentified.

V dropped 4 bases and J dropped 3 bases, with 18 bases sitting between them. The length of the CDR3 is 16 residues. Germline assignment: CDR1 SGHVS and CDR2 FQNEAQ. TCRdb's table, derived via immunoSEQ multiplex PCR, lists solely in-frame clones and lacks some. The sample records 150,000 or so clones, 87% being singletons. The V gene is TRBV7-8, the J gene TRBJ2-5, with D possibly being TRBD2 (5 bases). The sample here was blood, taken from a patient whose treatment included radiotherapy and nephrectomy. This clonotype was obtained from a woman aged 45-65 years with renal cell carcinoma. The CDR3 DNA sequence: TGTGCCAGCAGCTCCCGGGGAACAGTTAAAGAAGAGACCCAGTACTTC. Amino acid sequence: CASSSRGTVKEETQYF.